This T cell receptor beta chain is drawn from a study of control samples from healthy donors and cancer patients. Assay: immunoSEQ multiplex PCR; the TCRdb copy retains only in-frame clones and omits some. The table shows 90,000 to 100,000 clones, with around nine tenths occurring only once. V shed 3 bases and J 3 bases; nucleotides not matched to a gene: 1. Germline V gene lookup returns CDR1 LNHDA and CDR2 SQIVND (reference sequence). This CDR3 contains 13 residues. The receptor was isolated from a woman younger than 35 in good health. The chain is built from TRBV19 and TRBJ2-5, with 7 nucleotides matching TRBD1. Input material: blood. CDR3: CASSMGQKETQYF. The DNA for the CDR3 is TGTGCCAGTAGTATGGGACAGAAAGAGACCCAGTACTTC. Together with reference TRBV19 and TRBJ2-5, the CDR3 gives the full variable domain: DGGITQSPKYLFRKEGQNVTLSCEQNLNHDAMYWYRQDPGQGLRLIYYSQIVNDFQKGDIAEGYSVSREKKESFPLTVTSAQKNPTAFYLCASSMGQKETQYFGPGTRLLVL.